This TCR beta chain was found in a study of shared clonotypes between healthy human individuals. Study context: Every donor yielded three CD4 naive, three CD4 memory, two CD8 naive and one CD8 memory plate.

CD45RO-negative, CCR7-positively selected cells formed the naive CD8 fraction, excluding terminally differentiated effector memory CD45RA+ cells. Turning to this clone: This same CDR3 is encoded by further DNA sequences in the sample.

In the sorted-subset replicate PCRs, approximately 200 ng DNA, 25,000 to 30,000 T cell genomes, was used. TCRdb's copy holds only in-frame clones and misses some; the assay was immunoSEQ multiplex PCR. Of millions of clones in the sample, roughly 94% were seen once. This TCR came from a young man in good health. Sequencing was done on a sample of naive CD8+ T cells sorted from blood.

CDR3 amino acids: CASSDGSYEQYF. DNA of the CDR3: TGTGCCAGCAGTGACGGCTCCTACGAGCAGTACTTC. V usage is TRBV6-1 and J usage is TRBJ2-7; D is undetermined. The CDR3 is 12 amino acids. Trimming shortened V by 3 bases and J by 0 bases, and 3 bases separated the two germline ends. Germline loops: CDR1 MNHNS, CDR2 SASEGT.